The 27 T cell receptor beta chains in this list originate from one sample, sequenced in a study of T cells in Graves' hyperthyroidism and ophthalmopathy. RNA transcripts gave rise to amplified TCR beta CDR3 regions. The HTBI primer set served for first-round RT-PCR of the TCR CDR3. Using its own MiXCR run on the multiplex PCR reads, TCRdb lists one record per CDR3 protein. This table has more than 450,000 distinct CDR3 sequences, roughly 15% appearing once. The sequencing input was blood. The receptors derive from a middle-aged woman with Graves' hyperthyroidism.

This clonotype occurred many times. The junction shows a germline mismatch at one end, possibly a read error. V gene TRBV20-1 combines with J gene TRBJ2-1; possibly TRBD1 for D (6 bases). Germline assignment: CDR1 DFQATT and CDR2 SNEGSKA (reference sequence). This CDR3 spans 18 amino acids. CDR3 DNA sequence: TGCAGTGCTAGAGATCAAGGGATGGAACAGGGTTACTACAATGAACAGTTCTTC. This codes for CSARDQGMEQGYYNEQFF.

In regard to this clonotype: A junction boundary mismatches the germline segment, possibly from a read error. V and J are TRBV2 and TRBJ2-7; 7 bases line up with TRBD1. Germline values: CDR1 SNHLY, CDR2 FYNNEI. The CDR3 has 15 residues. Here the CDR3 DNA reads TGTGCCAGCAGCCCGGACAGGAGAAGCTCCTACGAGCAGCACTTC. Encoded protein: CASSPDRRSSYEQHF.

This clonotype was found many times. The V and J genes are TRBV2 and TRBJ2-7, with D possibly TRBD2 on 5 matching bases. The ends were cut back, 4 bases at V and 6 bases at J, with 13 bases in the middle. CDR3 length equals 13 residues. Germline assignment: CDR1 SNHLY and CDR2 FYNNEI. The CDR3 protein is CASSVGGAAEQYF. CDR3 nucleotides: TGTGCCAGCAGTGTAGGTGGAGCGGCCGAGCAGTACTTC.

This clonotype was detected ten times or more. The chain carries TRBV6-1 and TRBJ2-7; D is unresolved. V was cut by 1 base and J by 4 bases, with 5 bases left in between. This CDR3 is 12 amino acids long. In germline, CDR1 is MNHNS, CDR2 SASEGT. The CDR3 is CASSEGDYEQYF. The CDR3 DNA follows: TGTGCCAGCAGTGAAGGAGATTACGAGCAGTACTTC.

This clonotype was picked up many times. The CDR3 sequence is CASSPGLSWDYGYTF. DNA of the CDR3: TGTGCCAGCAGCCCCGGCCTTTCCTGGGACTATGGCTACACCTTC. V gene TRBV6-1 combines with J gene TRBJ1-2; D call uncertain. The CDR3 has 15 amino acids. V gave up 6 bases and J gave up 3 bases, with 17 bases separating them. Germline lookup yields CDR1 MNHNS and CDR2 SASEGT.

This clonotype was counted at least ten times. The chain links TRBV7-2 to TRBJ1-6; TRBD1 matches at 8 bases. This CDR3 comprises 15 residues. The junction had 7 bases not matched to a gene; V was cut back by 2 bases and J by 10 bases. Germline lookup yields CDR1 SGHTA and CDR2 FQGNSA. The CDR3 is CASSLSSGGSSPLHF. DNA for the CDR3: TGTGCCAGCAGCTTATCATCAGGGGGCAGCTCACCCCTCCACTTT.

This clonotype was detected ten times or more. The genes are TRBV27 and TRBJ1-4, with D maybe TRBD1 (6 bases). Trimming took off 5 bases at V and 8 bases at J, with 12 bases between the two ends. The CDR3 is 13 amino acids. The germline gives CDR1 MNHEY, CDR2 SMNVEV (reference sequence). CDR3 amino acids: CASSLWGGEKLFF. CDR3 in DNA: TGTGCCAGCAGTCTGTGGGGGGGCGAAAAACTGTTTTTT.

The chain carries TRBV27 and TRBJ2-7, with 7 bases identical to TRBD1. Trimming took 5 bases from V and 5 from J; bases not matched to a gene: 12. Germline V lookup: CDR1 MNHEY, CDR2 SMNVEV (reference sequence). The CDR3 runs to 15 residues. CDR3: CASSQLDRVKDEQYF. CDR3 sequence (DNA): TGTGCCAGCAGTCAGCTCGACAGGGTTAAGGACGAGCAGTACTTC.

In this sample, this clonotype turned up many times. V is TRBV12-3 or TRBV12-4 and J is TRBJ2-1, with D perhaps matching TRBD1 (6 bases). With 4 bases removed from V and 3 bases from J, the gap between germline ends came to 19 bases. This CDR3 has 17 amino acids. The CDR3 protein is CASSYLVRDTFYNEQFF. The CDR3 DNA follows: TGTGCCAGCAGTTACCTCGTGAGGGACACCTTCTACAATGAGCAGTTCTTC.

The V and J genes are TRBV2 and TRBJ1-1; no definite D call. Trimming pared 0 bases from V and 13 bases from J, leaving 0 bases between. The CDR3 contains 8 residues. In germline, CDR1 is SNHLY, CDR2 FYNNEI. CDR3 loop: CASSEAFF. In nucleotides, the CDR3 is TGTGCCAGCAGTGAAGCTTTCTTT.

The J gene is TRBJ2-2, the V gene TRBV7-9; 11 positions match TRBD2. The CDR3 runs to 19 residues. Germline-derived CDR1 and CDR2 are SEHNR and FQNEAQ (reference sequence). V shed 1 base and J 0 bases; nucleotides not matched to a gene: 7. The chain's CDR3 is CASSLVETSGIPNTGELFF. Written as DNA, the CDR3 is TGTGCCAGCAGCTTAGTGGAGACTAGCGGGATCCCGAACACCGGGGAGCTGTTTTTT.

This clonotype was seen at least ten times. CDR3: CASKAGQNTGELFF. The DNA of the CDR3 is TGTGCCAGCAAGGCCGGGCAGAACACCGGGGAGCTGTTTTTT. The chain recombines TRBV14 with TRBJ2-2; D unclear. Deletions cut 7 bases from V and 1 base from J, with 10 bases between. Germline V lookup: CDR1 SGHDN, CDR2 FVKESK. This CDR3 has 14 amino acids.

The chain recombines TRBV6-5 with TRBJ2-3; the D gene is possibly TRBD2 (6 bases). Germline V gene data show CDR1 as MNHEY and CDR2 as SVGAGI. This CDR3 is built from 15 residues. V lost 2 bases and J lost 1, with 10 bases in between. CDR3 in DNA: TGTGCCAGCAGTTACGATAGCGGAGGCACAGATACGCAGTATTTT. It codes for CASSYDSGGTDTQYF.

The V and J genes are TRBV25-1 and TRBJ2-7; 10 nucleotides align to TRBD1. CDR1 and CDR2 (germline): MGHDK, SYGVNS. Trimming cost V 2 bases and J 5 bases; bases outside gene matches: 6. CDR3 size: 15 residues. The CDR3 loop reads CASSEPGTGVNEQYF. CDR3 bases: TGTGCCAGCAGTGAACCCGGGACAGGGGTCAACGAGCAGTACTTC.

This clonotype turned up a few times. The rearrangement links TRBV28 to TRBJ2-7; 7 bases agree with TRBD2. Looked up from germline, CDR1 is MDHEN and CDR2 is SYDVKM. CDR3 length equals 12 residues. The CDR3 coding sequence is TGTGTATCGGGGGGAGGGCCCTACGAGCAGTACTTC. This sequence encodes CVSGGGPYEQYF. The full variable domain, its missing parts supplied by reference TRBV28 and TRBJ2-7, is DVKVTQSSRYLVKRTGEKVFLECVQDMDHENMFWYRQDPGLGLRLIYFSYDVKMKEKGDIPEGYSVSREKKERFSLILESASTNQTSMYLCVSGGGPYEQYFGPGTRLTVT.

The chain links TRBV11-2 to TRBJ2-7, with TRBD2 identical over 10 bases. This CDR3 has 16 residues. Germline trimming cut 3 bases from V and 3 bases from J; bases unmatched to any gene: 8. CDR1 and CDR2 (germline): SGHAT, FQNNGV. The CDR3 DNA reads TGTGCCAGCAGCTTCACCCGGACTAGCGGATACTACGAGCAGTACTTC. It specifies CASSFTRTSGYYEQYF. Full variable domain (outside the CDR3, taken from reference TRBV11-2 and TRBJ2-7): EAGVAQSPRYKIIEKRQSVAFWCNPISGHATLYWYQQILGQGPKLLIQFQNNGVVDDSQLPKDRFSAERLKGVDSTLKIQPAKLEDSAVYLCASSFTRTSGYYEQYFGPGTRLTVT.

This clonotype has at least ten counts. This sequence joins TRBV20-1 and TRBJ2-5; TRBD2 agrees at 7 bases. Germline V gives CDR1 DFQATT, CDR2 SNEGSKA (reference sequence). The CDR3 sequence is 16 residues long. V lost 5 bases to trimming and J lost 2 bases; unmatched junction nucleotides: 14. CDR3 loop: CSAGRLGGSVQETQYF. In DNA form, the CDR3 reads TGCAGTGCTGGTCGTCTTGGCGGGAGTGTTCAAGAGACCCAGTACTTC.

This clonotype was detected ten times or more. The chain is built from TRBV3-1 and TRBJ2-3, with a tentative D call TRBD2 (6 bases). V lost 4 bases to trimming and J lost 4 bases, with 18 bases between them. Germline CDR1 and CDR2: LGHDT and YNNKEL (reference sequence). There are 16 residues in the CDR3. The CDR3 DNA follows: TGTGCCAGCAGCCCGCCCCCGGGACTTAGCCCAGATACGCAGTATTTT. Translating gives CASSPPPGLSPDTQYF.

This clonotype has a count of ten or more. The chain combines TRBV2 with TRBJ2-7; D gene unclear. The ends were cut back, 4 bases at V and 3 bases at J, with 7 bases in the middle. Looked up from germline, CDR1 is SNHLY and CDR2 is FYNNEI. This CDR3 spans 12 amino acids. CDR3 nucleotides: TGTGCCAGCAGTGCCCAGATCTACGAGCAGTACTTC. This translates into CASSAQIYEQYF. The whole variable domain, filled in from reference TRBV2 and TRBJ2-7, reads EPEVTQTPSHQVTQMGQEVILRCVPISNHLYFYWYRQILGQKVEFLVSFYNNEISEKSEIFDDQFSVERPDGSNFTLKIRSTKLEDSAMYFCASSAQIYEQYFGPGTRLTVT.

This clonotype was counted at least ten times. The rearrangement uses TRBV7-9 and TRBJ2-2; no definite D call. This CDR3 contains 13 residues. Germline V gene lookup returns CDR1 SEHNR and CDR2 FQNEAQ (reference sequence). V was trimmed by 5 bases and J by 4 bases, leaving 8 bases between them. CDR3 bases: TGTGCCAGCAGCCCCACCCTCACCGGGGAGCTGTTTTTT. This gives the protein CASSPTLTGELFF.

The chain recombines TRBV6-1 with TRBJ1-2; no firm D call. The CDR3 spans 12 residues. Germline V gene data show CDR1 as MNHNS and CDR2 as SASEGT. Trimming removed 6 bases from V and 7 bases from J, with 12 bases in between. CDR3 protein: CASSDVGSGYTF. For the CDR3, the DNA is TGTGCCAGCAGCGACGTGGGTAGTGGCTACACCTTC.

This clonotype was observed a few times. The chain is built from TRBV3-1 and TRBJ1-6; D remains ambiguous. Trimming left V 0 bases short and J 15 bases short, with 12 bases between. The CDR3 length is 13 residues. In germline, CDR1 is LGHDT, CDR2 YNNKEL (reference sequence). As DNA, the CDR3 is TGTGCCAGCAGCCAAGAGGGTGGGGTAAGCCTCCACTTT. Translation gives CASSQEGGVSLHF.

This clonotype showed up many times. The chain links TRBV28 to TRBJ1-3; no clear D. CDR1 is MDHEN and CDR2 is SYDVKM in the germline V gene. The length of the CDR3 is 13 residues. The V gene lost 6 bases and the J gene lost 7 bases, with 13 bases spanning the gap. CDR3 residues: CASSPSSWNTIYF. The CDR3 DNA reads as TGTGCCAGCAGCCCGTCCTCGTGGAACACCATATATTTT.

This clonotype showed up many times. The rearrangement links TRBV18 to TRBJ2-5; 7 bases match TRBD1. CDR1 and CDR2 (germline): KGHSH, LQKENI. The V gene end was trimmed by 4 bases and the J gene end by 3 bases; junction bases not matched to a gene: 2. The CDR3 has 13 amino acids. CDR3 region: CASSRQGEETQYF. The CDR3 coding sequence is TGTGCCAGCTCACGACAGGGAGAAGAGACCCAGTACTTC.

This clonotype has at least ten counts. This chain uses TRBV6-1 with TRBJ2-5; 14 bases match TRBD2. CDR3 size: 18 residues. Germline CDR1 MNHNS, CDR2 SASEGT. Unmatched junction bases numbered 12, after V lost 5 bases and J lost 4 bases. This chain's CDR3 is CASSLQGLAGVRSETQYF. For the CDR3, the DNA is TGTGCCAGCAGTCTTCAGGGACTAGCGGGAGTAAGGTCAGAGACCCAGTACTTC.

At least ten counts were recorded for this clonotype. The CDR3 sequence is CRGGQGNGNTEAFF. The CDR3 DNA sequence: TGCAGAGGCGGACAGGGGAACGGGAACACTGAAGCTTTCTTT. This chain links TRBV20-1 with TRBJ1-1, with 9 bases identical to TRBD1. The CDR3 length is 14 residues. Per germline, CDR1 DFQATT and CDR2 SNEGSKA (reference sequence).

The rearrangement joins TRBV7-2 to TRBJ1-6; no firm D call. The CDR3 extends over 18 amino acids. Germline V gives CDR1 SGHTA, CDR2 FQGNSA. V was trimmed by 4 bases and J by 8 bases, leaving 24 bases between them. This CDR3 reads CASSSIPEGWSVDSPLHF. In nucleotides, the CDR3 is TGTGCCAGCAGCTCGATTCCAGAGGGTTGGTCTGTGGATTCACCCCTCCACTTT.